This is a list of T cell receptor beta chains from one sample in a study of molecular identifiers for immune sequencing clone quantification. TCRdb independently ran MiXCR on the PCR reads; one entry per CDR3 protein. The table includes 12,000 or so distinct CDR3 sequences, about 20% detected once. Sequenced material: naive CD8+ T cells from blood, with Jurkat cell RNA spiked in. These receptors came from a human donor in good health. Some libraries in this study had Jurkat cell RNA spiked in. Both conserved end residues are trimmed from each CDR3. The order of the fields is J gene, V gene, CDR3 protein.

J: TRBJ2-3; V: TRBV28; CDR3: ASSLSSSGDTQY
J: TRBJ2-1; V: TRBV29-1; CDR3: SAEDWGVRSGNEQF
J: TRBJ2-2; V: TRBV18; CDR3: ACSDRLNTGELF
J: TRBJ2-3; V: TRBV7-6; CDR3: ASSLLGGASGTDRQY
J: TRBJ2-7; V: TRBV27; CDR3: ASSLRPASSYEQY
J: TRBJ2-5; V: TRBV4-1; CDR3: ASSQESDLSQETQY
J: TRBJ1-5; V: TRBV29-1; CDR3: SVADRGGGQPQH
J: TRBJ1-2; V: TRBV29-1; CDR3: SLSTNLQGAEYGYT
J: TRBJ2-1; V: TRBV5-1; CDR3: ASSLGLAGFGDEQF
J: TRBJ1-3; V: TRBV7-9; CDR3: ASSDTGAGGNTIY
J: TRBJ1-1; V: TRBV7-9; CDR3: ASSRPNTEAF
J: TRBJ2-7; V: TRBV4-2; CDR3: ASSQDPGIAYEQY
J: TRBJ1-1; V: TRBV5-6; CDR3: ASSLQSTEAF
J: TRBJ2-7; V: TRBV27; CDR3: ASSLGPLSSEQY
J: TRBJ2-3; V: TRBV5-1; CDR3: ASSLSGSSPTDTQY
J: TRBJ2-2; V: TRBV27; CDR3: ASSLLGQGVTGELF
J: TRBJ2-4; V: TRBV3-1; CDR3: ASSQDRGWENIQY
J: TRBJ2-2; V: TRBV29-1; CDR3: SVYRQGRRELF
J: TRBJ1-2; V: TRBV4-2; CDR3: ASSQDRGYT
J: TRBJ2-3; V: TRBV6-2/TRBV6-3; CDR3: ASSSISIGRLPDTQY
J: TRBJ1-1; V: TRBV7-6; CDR3: ASSLAGTEAF
J: TRBJ2-1; V: TRBV7-9; CDR3: ASSISTGDGEQF
J: TRBJ1-1; V: TRBV7-8; CDR3: ASSLAGGRTEAF
J: TRBJ2-2; V: TRBV6-5; CDR3: ASSYAFSGNTGELF